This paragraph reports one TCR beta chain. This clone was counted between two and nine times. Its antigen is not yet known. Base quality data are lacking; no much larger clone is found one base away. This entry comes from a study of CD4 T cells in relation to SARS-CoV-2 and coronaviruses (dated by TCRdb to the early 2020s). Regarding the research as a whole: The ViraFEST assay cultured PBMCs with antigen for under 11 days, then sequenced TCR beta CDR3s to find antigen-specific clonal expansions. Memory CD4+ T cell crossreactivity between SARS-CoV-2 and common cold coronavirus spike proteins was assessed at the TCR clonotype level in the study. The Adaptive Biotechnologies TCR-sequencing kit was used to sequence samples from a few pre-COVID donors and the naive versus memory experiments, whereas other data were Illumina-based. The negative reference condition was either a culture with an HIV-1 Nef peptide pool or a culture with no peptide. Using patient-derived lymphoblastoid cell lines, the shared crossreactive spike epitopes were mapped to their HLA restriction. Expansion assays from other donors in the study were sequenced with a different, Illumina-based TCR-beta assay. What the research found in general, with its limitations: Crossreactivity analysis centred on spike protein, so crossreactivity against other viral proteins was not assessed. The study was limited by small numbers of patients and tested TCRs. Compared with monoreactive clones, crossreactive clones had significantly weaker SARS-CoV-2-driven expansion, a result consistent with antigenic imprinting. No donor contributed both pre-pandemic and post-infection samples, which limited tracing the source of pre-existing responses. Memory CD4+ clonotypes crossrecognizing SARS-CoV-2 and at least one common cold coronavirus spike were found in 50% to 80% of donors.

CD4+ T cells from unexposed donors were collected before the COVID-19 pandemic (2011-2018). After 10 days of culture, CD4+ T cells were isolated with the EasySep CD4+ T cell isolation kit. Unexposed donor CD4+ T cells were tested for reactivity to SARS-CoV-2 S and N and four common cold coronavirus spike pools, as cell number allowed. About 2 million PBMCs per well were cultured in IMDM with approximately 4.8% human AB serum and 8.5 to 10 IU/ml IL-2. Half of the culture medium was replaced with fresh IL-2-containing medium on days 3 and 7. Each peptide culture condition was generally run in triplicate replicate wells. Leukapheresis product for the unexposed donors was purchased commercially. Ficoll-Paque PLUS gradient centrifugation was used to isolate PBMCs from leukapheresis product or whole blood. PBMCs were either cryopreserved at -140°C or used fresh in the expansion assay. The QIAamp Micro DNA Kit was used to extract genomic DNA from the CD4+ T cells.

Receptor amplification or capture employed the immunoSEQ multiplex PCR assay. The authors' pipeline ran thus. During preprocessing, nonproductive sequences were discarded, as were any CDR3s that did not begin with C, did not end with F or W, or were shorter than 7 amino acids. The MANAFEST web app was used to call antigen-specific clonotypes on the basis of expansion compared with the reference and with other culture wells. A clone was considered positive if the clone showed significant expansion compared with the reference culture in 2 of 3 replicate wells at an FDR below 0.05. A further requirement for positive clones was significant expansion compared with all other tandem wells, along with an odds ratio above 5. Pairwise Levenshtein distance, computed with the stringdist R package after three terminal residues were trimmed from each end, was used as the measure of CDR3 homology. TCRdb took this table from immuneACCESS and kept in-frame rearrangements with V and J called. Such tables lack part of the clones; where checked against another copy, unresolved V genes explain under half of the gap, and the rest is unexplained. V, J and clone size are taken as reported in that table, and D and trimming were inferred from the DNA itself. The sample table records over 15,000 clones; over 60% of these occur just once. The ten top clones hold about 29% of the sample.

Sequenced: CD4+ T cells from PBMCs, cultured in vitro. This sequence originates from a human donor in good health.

CDR3 region: CASSLKPSGTGATEAFF. The DNA sequence reads TGTGCCAGCAGTCTTAAACCGTCCGGGACAGGGGCGACTGAAGCTTTCTTT. The sequence links TRBV2 to TRBJ1-1, with TRBD1 matching 10 junction bases. Based on the germline V gene, the CDR1 and CDR2 sequences are SNHLY and FYNNEI. Measured from the cysteine to the phenylalanine, the CDR3 is 17 residues long. Only the CDR3 portion is preserved as DNA: 51 bases, with reading frame beginning at the first base. Unmatched junction bases come to 14, with V trimmed by 5 bases and J by 5 bases.